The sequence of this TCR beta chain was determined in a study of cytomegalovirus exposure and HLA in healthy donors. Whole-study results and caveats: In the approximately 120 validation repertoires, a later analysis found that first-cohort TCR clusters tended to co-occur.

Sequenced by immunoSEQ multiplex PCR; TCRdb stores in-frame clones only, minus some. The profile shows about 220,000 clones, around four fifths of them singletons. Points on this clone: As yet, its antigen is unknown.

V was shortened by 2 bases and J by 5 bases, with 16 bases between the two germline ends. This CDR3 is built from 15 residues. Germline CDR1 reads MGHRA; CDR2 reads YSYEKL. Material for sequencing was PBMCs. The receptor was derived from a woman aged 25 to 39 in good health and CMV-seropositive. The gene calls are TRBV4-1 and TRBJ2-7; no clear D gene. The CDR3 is CASSQKRLSIDEQYF. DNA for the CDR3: TGCGCCAGCAGCCAAAAGAGGCTTTCGATCGACGAGCAGTACTTC.